These 28 T cell receptor beta chains were all obtained from the same sample, sequenced in a study of OX40 agonist ivuxolimab in advanced cancers. Assay: immunoSEQ multiplex PCR; the TCRdb copy retains only in-frame clones and omits some. In the table there are over 60,000 clones, roughly 80% of which are singletons. This specimen consisted of CD4+ or CD8+ T cells sorted from blood, obtained in a trial of the OX40 agonist ivuxolimab. Source of these receptors: an adult with an advanced solid tumor such as melanoma, head and neck, liver or kidney cancer.

The chain couples TRBV2 to TRBJ1-1; D call uncertain. Germline values: CDR1 SNHLY, CDR2 FYNNEI. V was clipped by 4 bases and J by 10 bases, with 16 bases between them. There are 13 residues in the CDR3. The DNA of the CDR3 is TGTGCCAGCAGTGCTAACACCGGCCCCCGAGCTTTCTTT. Translated, it gives CASSANTGPRAFF. Variable domain in full (rest from reference TRBV2 and TRBJ1-1): EPEVTQTPSHQVTQMGQEVILRCVPISNHLYFYWYRQILGQKVEFLVSFYNNEISEKSEIFDDQFSVERPDGSNFTLKIRSTKLEDSAMYFCASSANTGPRAFFGQGTRLTVV.

The chain couples TRBV7-2 to TRBJ1-6; 11 bases are shared with TRBD1. CDR1 is SGHTA and CDR2 is FQGNSA in the germline V gene. J gave up 10 bases and V 5 bases, and 7 bases lay outside the gene matches. The CDR3 sequence is 15 residues long. Written as DNA, the CDR3 is TGTGCCAGCAGCCCCGGGACAGGGGGGCAATCACCCCTCCACTTT. Translation: CASSPGTGGQSPLHF.

This chain uses TRBV4-1 with TRBJ2-3; D remains unclear. V lost 1 base to trimming and J lost 12 bases, with 11 bases between them. The CDR3 spans 12 residues. From germline, CDR1 is MGHRA and CDR2 YSYEKL. The CDR3 DNA follows: TGCGCCAGCAGCCAAGTCGGCGGCCCCCAGTATTTT. Protein sequence: CASSQVGGPQYF.

CDR3: CASDKGGGRYNEQFF. The CDR3 DNA sequence: TGTGCCAGCGACAAAGGAGGGGGGCGGTACAATGAGCAGTTCTTC. The chain employs TRBV2 and TRBJ2-1, with D perhaps assigned TRBD1 or TRBD2 (6 bases each). The germline V gene has CDR1 SNHLY and CDR2 FYNNEI. The CDR3 loop spans 15 amino acids. V gave up 8 bases and J gave up 4 bases, with 18 bases separating them.

The V and J genes are TRBV9 and TRBJ2-2; 7 bases are a match to TRBD1. In germline, CDR1 is SGDLS, CDR2 YYNGEE. V gave up 4 bases and J gave up 5 bases; unmatched junction bases: 8. The CDR3 sequence is 15 residues long. CDR3 region: CASSPRTGLTGELFF. The CDR3 region has the DNA TGTGCCAGCAGCCCGCGGACAGGCCTAACCGGGGAGCTGTTTTTT.

The chain combines TRBV27 with TRBJ1-2; no clear D. Between the trimmed V and J ends, which lost 3 bases and 2 bases, there was a span of 7 bases. Germline V gives CDR1 MNHEY, CDR2 SMNVEV (reference sequence). The CDR3 contains 13 residues. The CDR3 reads CASSFWSNYGYTF. The CDR3 region has the DNA TGTGCCAGCAGTTTTTGGTCGAACTATGGCTACACCTTC.

This rearrangement joins TRBV5-4 to TRBJ2-5, with a possible D match to TRBD1 (5 bases). Per the germline V gene, CDR1 is SGHNT and CDR2 is YYREEE (reference sequence). Trimming took 4 bases from V and 0 from J, leaving 10 bases between them. The CDR3 runs 14 residues. Written as DNA, the CDR3 is TGTGCCAGCAGCCAAAGGGGAAACCAAGAGACCCAGTACTTC. Translation: CASSQRGNQETQYF.

The chain links TRBV19 to TRBJ1-1, with D maybe TRBD1 (5 bases). Trimming left V 7 bases short and J 2 bases short, with 20 bases between. Germline V gene data show CDR1 as LNHDA and CDR2 as SQIVND (reference sequence). This CDR3 is 16 amino acids long. CDR3 protein: CASTLGRAGLNTEAFF. CDR3 bases: TGTGCCAGTACGCTGGGGCGGGCGGGACTTAACACTGAAGCTTTCTTT.

The chain combines TRBV28 with TRBJ2-7, with 7 bases matching TRBD2. CDR3 length: 15 amino acids. V shed 6 bases, J shed 1 base, and the junction held 9 bases outside the gene matches. The V gene's germline CDR1 is MDHEN and CDR2 SYDVKM. CDR3 residues: CASRDSSGLSYEQYF. The CDR3 region has the DNA TGTGCCAGCAGAGACTCTAGCGGCCTATCCTACGAGCAGTACTTC.

This clone was seen once. The J gene is TRBJ2-3, the V gene TRBV7-6; no reliable D call. Germline values: CDR1 SGHVS, CDR2 FNYEAQ. With 0 bases removed from V and 2 bases from J, the gap between germline ends came to 12 bases. This CDR3 contains 16 residues. The CDR3 reads CASSLASTANTDTQYF. The CDR3 DNA sequence: TGTGCCAGCAGCTTAGCTTCCACAGCAAACACAGATACGCAGTATTTT.

V usage is TRBV9 and J usage is TRBJ2-3; 15 nucleotides line up with TRBD2. The CDR3 loop spans 18 amino acids. Germline V gene data show CDR1 as SGDLS and CDR2 as YYNGEE. The trim removed 0 bases at V and 6 bases at J, leaving 8 bases unmatched. CDR3 DNA sequence: TGTGCCAGCAGCGTAGCTCTACCGGGACTAGCGGGAGGTGATACGCAGTATTTT. Residues: CASSVALPGLAGGDTQYF.

V gene TRBV11-3 combines with J gene TRBJ2-3; D is unclear. CDR3 length: 13 residues. Trimming stripped 3 bases from V and 3 bases from J, with 7 bases between. The germline CDR1 and CDR2 sequences are SGHNT and YENEEA. CDR3 coding DNA: TGTGCCAGCAGCTTCCCTGGAACAGATACGCAGTATTTT. It specifies CASSFPGTDTQYF.

The chain links TRBV5-1 to TRBJ1-3; no clear D. CDR3 length equals 15 residues. Trimming pared 0 bases from V and 2 bases from J, leaving 9 bases between. Per germline, CDR1 SGHRS and CDR2 YFSETQ. The CDR3 sequence is CASSLAGLPGNTIYF. As DNA, the CDR3 is TGCGCCAGCAGCTTGGCAGGTCTACCTGGAAACACCATATATTTT.

The rearrangement links TRBV7-9 to TRBJ1-1; D is unclear. Germline V gene sequence: CDR1 SEHNR, CDR2 FQNEAQ (reference sequence). The CDR3 extends over 16 amino acids. The V and J ends lost 0 bases and 7 bases respectively, with 18 bases between them. CDR3 sequence: CASSLAASGIGDEAFF. CDR3 DNA: TGTGCCAGCAGCTTAGCGGCCAGTGGGATTGGTGATGAAGCTTTCTTT.

V gene TRBV5-5 combines with J gene TRBJ2-7; 13 bases fit TRBD2. Germline CDR1 and CDR2: SGHKS and YYEKEE (reference sequence). The CDR3 sequence is 19 residues long. With V trimmed by 0 bases and J by 5 bases, 14 bases remained unmatched. The CDR3 region has the DNA TGTGCCAGCAGCTTGGTATTCCGGACTAGCGGGAGATATAGCGACGAGCAGTACTTC. Amino acids: CASSLVFRTSGRYSDEQYF.

The CDR3 DNA sequence: TGTGCCAGCTCACCGAACAGGGGTCTCTACGAGCAGTACTTC. Protein product: CASSPNRGLYEQYF. The chain links TRBV18 to TRBJ2-7; 7 nucleotides align to TRBD1. This CDR3 region has 14 residues. V shed 3 bases and J 3 bases; nucleotides not matched to a gene: 5. Germline CDR1 reads KGHSH; CDR2 reads LQKENI.

The chain recombines TRBV11-2 with TRBJ2-1; the D gene could be TRBD1 or TRBD2 (5 bases each). Trimming cost V 3 bases and J 16 bases, with 13 bases left between them. The CDR3 is 11 amino acids. Germline V gene lookup returns CDR1 SGHAT and CDR2 FQNNGV. CDR3 amino acids: CASSLGPTPFF. The CDR3 bases are TGTGCCAGCAGCTTGGGACCGACGCCTTTCTTC.

This chain joins TRBV27 and TRBJ2-1; TRBD2 matches at 10 bases. This CDR3 has 15 residues. V was clipped by 5 bases and J by 4 bases; unmatched bases: 5. CDR1 MNHEY and CDR2 SMNVEV come from the germline V gene (reference sequence). The CDR3 sequence is CASSPSAGGYNEQFF. CDR3 bases: TGTGCCAGCAGTCCTTCAGCGGGAGGGTACAATGAGCAGTTCTTC.

The V gene is TRBV6-6, the J gene TRBJ1-1; D may be TRBD1 (6 bases). The CDR3 consists of 15 residues. Germline V gives CDR1 MNHNY, CDR2 SVGAGI (reference sequence). Trimming cost V 0 bases and J 10 bases, with 18 bases left between them. The CDR3 DNA is TGTGCCAGCAGTTACTCAGGAGGTAGGGGGGATGTAGCTTTCTTT. Translated, it gives CASSYSGGRGDVAFF.

CDR3 DNA sequence: TGTGCCAGCAGTTTATTCCATGGGGGCATCCCTGGGGCCAACGTCCTGACTTTC. Amino acid sequence: CASSLFHGGIPGANVLTF. The J gene is TRBJ2-6, the V gene TRBV28; the D gene is possibly TRBD1 (6 bases). CDR3 size: 18 residues. CDR1 is MDHEN, CDR2 SYDVKM, per germline. Trimming took off 1 base at V and 2 bases at J, with 15 bases between the two ends.

The V call is TRBV28, the J call TRBJ2-4; the match to TRBD2 covers 9 bases. The junction had 5 bases not matched to a gene; V was cut back by 4 bases and J by 1 base. The CDR3 extends over 16 amino acids. Germline V CDR1 and CDR2: MDHEN, SYDVKM. As DNA, the CDR3 is TGTGCCAGCAGTTCAGGCGGGGGGGCTGCCAAAAACATTCAGTACTTC. It encodes CASSSGGGAAKNIQYF.

This chain joins TRBV6-5 and TRBJ2-7, with D hard to call. The germline CDR1 and CDR2 sequences are MNHEY and SVGAGI. Trimming left V 6 bases short and J 0 bases short, with 6 bases between. The CDR3 has 12 amino acids. The CDR3 loop reads CASRKDSYEQYF. The DNA of the CDR3 is TGTGCCAGCAGGAAGGACTCCTACGAGCAGTACTTC.

This chain uses TRBV28 with TRBJ1-5; 7 positions match TRBD1. This CDR3 has 14 amino acids. In germline, CDR1 is MDHEN, CDR2 SYDVKM. V lost 5 bases, J lost 7 bases, and 8 bases stayed unmatched. CDR3 sequence: CASSDHRGGQPQHF. In DNA, the CDR3 is TGTGCCAGCAGTGACCACAGGGGCGGCCAGCCCCAGCATTTT.

As to this clone: Likely a read error: the CDR3 ends without its conserved phenylalanine or tryptophan. The CDR3 DNA reads as TGTGCCAGCAGCGCCACTGGGGACGAGCAGTACCTC. Encoded protein: CASSATGDEQYL. This chain links TRBV7-9 with TRBJ2-7; the D is unclear. The germline V gene has CDR1 SEHNR and CDR2 FQNEAQ (reference sequence). Trimming took off 5 bases at V and 5 bases at J, with 10 bases between the two ends. The CDR3 totals 12 residues.

This chain uses TRBV6-1 with TRBJ2-7, with TRBD1 matching over 8 bases. Germline V gene sequence: CDR1 MNHNS, CDR2 SASEGT. This CDR3 spans 14 amino acids. Trimming at V came to 4 bases and at J to 9 bases, leaving 11 bases not matched to a gene. CDR3 sequence (DNA): TGTGCCAGCAGTGCATCCGGGACAGGTGGCGGGCAGTACTTC. Its translation: CASSASGTGGGQYF.

The rearrangement joins TRBV28 to TRBJ1-4; 8 nucleotides align to TRBD1. In germline, CDR1 is MDHEN, CDR2 SYDVKM. The CDR3 loop spans 16 amino acids. V shed 4 bases, J shed 8 bases, and the junction held 12 bases outside the gene matches. This CDR3 reads CASSSLPGGPREKLFF. The CDR3 DNA sequence: TGTGCCAGCAGTTCTTTGCCAGGGGGCCCCAGGGAAAAACTGTTTTTT.

V usage is TRBV14 and J usage is TRBJ2-5; TRBD1 or TRBD2 may be the D gene (6 bases each). V was clipped by 6 bases and J by 5 bases, with 16 bases between them. In germline, CDR1 is SGHDN, CDR2 FVKESK. The CDR3 contains 14 residues. The CDR3 sequence: CASRGGGQSETQYF. In DNA form, the CDR3 reads TGTGCCAGCAGGGGGGGAGGACAGTCCGAGACCCAGTACTTC.

Comment on this clone: The junction shows a germline mismatch at one end, possibly a read error. This chain uses TRBV15 with TRBJ2-7; maybe TRBD1 (6 bases). Germline CDR1 reads LNHNV; CDR2 reads YYDKDF (reference sequence). CDR3 length: 14 amino acids. The CDR3 nucleotides are TGTGCCGCCAGCAGAGGGCAGGGGCGGTACGAGCAGTACTTC. Residues: CAASRGQGRYEQYF.